The clone carrying this TCR beta chain was recorded a few times. Its matching antigen is unknown. The sample originates from a study of T cells after yellow fever vaccination. As for the study in general: It was SMART-Seq v4 Ultra Low Input that prepared the fractions with low cell numbers. General study results and limits: Compared with primary, the secondary response was weaker and peaked at day 5, not 15. Reappearing after the booster were most of the clones from primary vaccination (around 95% CD4, about 88% CD8).

TCRdb re-called the 5' RACE reads through MiXCR, storing one row per CDR3 protein. The table records nearly 550,000 distinct CDR3 sequences, 15% to 20% of them present only once. There are 15 residues in the CDR3. The V gene end was trimmed by 0 bases and the J gene end by 6 bases; junction bases not matched to a gene: 7. Germline V gives CDR1 LGHNA, CDR2 YSLEER. The source was PBMCs, collected 15 days after the yellow fever booster vaccination. V gene TRBV4-3 combines with J gene TRBJ2-7; TRBD2 matches 8 bases. The clonotype originates from a man aged 30-40 years who received the YFV17D yellow fever vaccine. CDR3 DNA: TGCGCCAGCAGCCAAGATATTGGACTAGCAGCCGAGCAGTACTTC. It codes for CASSQDIGLAAEQYF.